This entry describes one T cell receptor (beta chain). The ends were cut back, 4 bases at V and 5 bases at J, with 9 bases in the middle. The CDR3 totals 12 residues. The sample belongs to a study of blood T cell repertoires in COVID-19. Original processing notes: It was from reference gene primer amplification that nucleated cell counts were estimated. Clones were read by immunoSEQ multiplex PCR, and TCRdb kept only the in-frame ones, dropping some. For V, J and clone size, that table is used; D and trimming come from the DNA. This table holds a few hundred thousand clones, about 84% found once. The sequencing input was PBMCs or T cells enriched from blood (not recorded which). V usage is TRBV12-3 or TRBV12-4 and J usage is TRBJ2-7, with D possibly being TRBD1 (5 bases). The receptor was isolated from a man in his thirties or forties with acute COVID-19. CDR3 DNA sequence: TGTGCCAGCAGTTCCAGGGTTCACGAGCAGTACTTC. Translating gives CASSSRVHEQYF.